This T cell receptor (beta chain) came from a study of molecular identifiers for immune sequencing clone quantification. Across the study: Four portions were sequenced after RNA from around 20,000 or 99,000 naive CD8 cells was split five ways in replicates.

In preparing bulk TCR libraries, previously described methods and listed TCR primers were used. TCRdb reprocessed the PCR reads via MiXCR and lists one record per CDR3 protein. This sample yields about 640,000 distinct CDR3 sequences, of which just under 20% are seen a single time; roughly 0.9% belongs to the top ten. Between about 19,000 and 1,100,000 sorted cells, with 10%, 30% or 50% RNA, yielded naive CD8 libraries. Many counts were recorded for this clonotype. Germline V gene data show CDR1 as LNHDA and CDR2 as SQIVND (reference sequence). The CDR3 loop spans 13 amino acids. The V and J ends lost 10 bases and 4 bases respectively, with 13 bases between them.

This TCR came from a human donor in good health. Some libraries in this study had Jurkat cell RNA spiked in. The specimen was naive CD8+ T cells from blood, with Jurkat cell RNA spiked in. Regarding subset: FACS-sorted CD8+CD4-CCR7+CD45RA+ naive T cells. The rearrangement joins TRBV19 to TRBJ2-2; unclear D gene. In nucleotides, the CDR3 is TGTGCCACCCACCACATCGTCACCGGGGAGCTGTTTTTT. It translates to CATHHIVTGELFF.